This is a list of T cell receptor beta chains from one sample in a study of shared clonotypes between healthy human individuals. The data were produced by immunoSEQ multiplex PCR, yet TCRdb's version contains in-frame clones alone and is incomplete. Of 1.6 million or so clones in the sample, roughly 95% were seen once. The source material was naive CD4+ T cells sorted from blood. The receptors shown here come from a young man in good health. Both conserved end residues are part of each CDR3. Clone size is stated in some rows and not others, as once, few, many or a class when expanded.

cdr3_aa: CASSLVDIDYNEQFF; clone_size: -; v_call: TRBV5-1
cdr3_aa: CASSPYGTAVHGYTF; clone_size: few; v_call: TRBV4-2
cdr3_aa: CASSENGRDSLSQETQYF; clone_size: once; v_call: TRBV14
cdr3_aa: CASKPGQTYNEQFF; clone_size: -; v_call: TRBV6-1
cdr3_aa: CASSMRPTYEQYF; clone_size: -; v_call: TRBV28
cdr3_aa: CASSLFTSNSYEQYF; clone_size: -; v_call: TRBV28
cdr3_aa: CASGPNGTASTDTQYF; clone_size: -; v_call: TRBV28
cdr3_aa: CASSRDLLGYEQFF; clone_size: -; v_call: TRBV10-1
cdr3_aa: CASSQRPRGSYNEQFF; clone_size: -; v_call: TRBV4-3
cdr3_aa: CASSAFSSGANVLTF; clone_size: -; v_call: TRBV19
cdr3_aa: CASSSGPPNIQYF; clone_size: -; v_call: TRBV5-1
cdr3_aa: CASRDTTNTGELFF; clone_size: -; v_call: TRBV19
cdr3_aa: CASSKGIHEQYF; clone_size: -; v_call: TRBV28
cdr3_aa: CASRDITGANYGYTF; clone_size: -; v_call: TRBV6-6
cdr3_aa: CASSPSRGQPDTQYF; clone_size: -; v_call: TRBV18
cdr3_aa: CASSDSRGLLNTGELFF; clone_size: -; v_call: TRBV2
cdr3_aa: CSVGGEGLSGYGYTF; clone_size: -; v_call: TRBV29-1
cdr3_aa: CASSPLDRDSDQETQYF; clone_size: -; v_call: TRBV18
cdr3_aa: CASTRTARTDTQYF; clone_size: once; v_call: TRBV2
cdr3_aa: CASSELAGASYEQYF; clone_size: -; v_call: TRBV10-1
cdr3_aa: CASSFLLAVGTDTQYF; clone_size: -; v_call: TRBV28
cdr3_aa: CASRAGEQYF; clone_size: -; v_call: TRBV11-2
cdr3_aa: CASRLIGEQFF; clone_size: -; v_call: TRBV6-1
cdr3_aa: CASSPRLTLNTGELFF; clone_size: -; v_call: TRBV7-9
cdr3_aa: CASSQFPDYRGYTF; clone_size: -; v_call: TRBV14
cdr3_aa: CASTGGGGDVYF; clone_size: -; v_call: TRBV5-4
cdr3_aa: CASSPTGLGEKLFF; clone_size: -; v_call: TRBV18
cdr3_aa: CASSKRGGQPQHF; clone_size: -; v_call: TRBV11-2
cdr3_aa: CASSLAVTGGSEQYF; clone_size: -; v_call: TRBV5-1
cdr3_aa: CASSFTPETQYF; clone_size: once; v_call: TRBV7-2
cdr3_aa: CASSLSSWQGTDTQYF; clone_size: -; v_call: TRBV11-2
cdr3_aa: CASRDLTDTQYF; clone_size: -; v_call: TRBV27
cdr3_aa: CASSIPGVKGEAFF; clone_size: -; v_call: TRBV19
cdr3_aa: CASSLKGTGNTIYF; clone_size: -; v_call: TRBV5-4
cdr3_aa: CASSSRDVSGYTF; clone_size: -; v_call: TRBV28
cdr3_aa: CASSLIAGGPAINEQFF; clone_size: -; v_call: TRBV7-3
cdr3_aa: CASSLYGTSINIQYF; clone_size: -; v_call: TRBV7-2
cdr3_aa: CASSYTGETYEQYF; clone_size: -; v_call: TRBV6-5
cdr3_aa: CASSWGQSLREQYF; clone_size: -; v_call: TRBV5-6
cdr3_aa: CASRPPTRRWGEQYF; clone_size: -; v_call: TRBV27
cdr3_aa: CASSRNLQGAGWAQYF; clone_size: -; v_call: TRBV4-3
cdr3_aa: CASSRTSSQETQYF; clone_size: -; v_call: TRBV7-9
cdr3_aa: CASSLLRESYEQYF; clone_size: -; v_call: TRBV11-2
cdr3_aa: CASSESPGETQYF; clone_size: -; v_call: TRBV10-1
cdr3_aa: CASPGTGANVLTF; clone_size: -; v_call: TRBV7-9